This T cell receptor beta chain stems from a study of identical twins. Deletions cut 1 base from V and 0 bases from J, with 7 bases between. The CDR3 spans 15 residues. CDR1 and CDR2 from the germline V gene are SGHTA and FQGNSA. A universal primer binding site was introduced by template switching. The final cDNA contained unique molecular identifiers. TCRdb ran MiXCR on the 5' RACE reads and lists one entry per CDR3 protein. The sample lists roughly 470,000 distinct CDR3 sequences; over 11% were seen once. The same sample was also used in a study of yellow fever vaccine responses in identical twins.

The sequenced sample was CD4+ T cells sorted from blood. The genes are TRBV7-2 and TRBJ2-1, with D unresolved. The sequence derives from a woman in her late teens or twenties in good health. CDR3 sequence: CASSLEISSYNEQFF. The CDR3, as DNA: TGTGCCAGCAGCTTAGAAATAAGCTCCTACAATGAGCAGTTCTTC.